This TCR beta chain was found in a study of control samples from healthy donors and cancer patients. Clones were sequenced by immunoSEQ multiplex PCR, and TCRdb holds only the in-frame ones, with some missing. The sample includes about 140,000 clones, 90% to 95% seen only once; the top ten take roughly 13%. V was cut by 4 bases and J by 6 bases, with 13 bases left in between. The CDR3 length is 14 residues. Germline V gives CDR1 SGDLS, CDR2 YYNGEE. The origin of this receptor is a middle-aged man in good health. The specimen sequenced was blood. V gene TRBV9 combines with J gene TRBJ2-2, with D unclear. CDR3 loop: CASSPHRVPGELFF. The DNA of the CDR3 is TGTGCCAGCAGCCCTCACAGAGTCCCCGGGGAGCTGTTTTTT.